The 6 T cell receptor beta chains listed next were all sequenced from one sample in a study of T cell clones after liver transplantation. Method: immunoSEQ multiplex PCR; TCRdb's copy keeps in-frame clones and lacks some. The sample lists 45,000 to 55,000 clones; roughly 80% were seen once. This specimen consisted of CD4+ T cells from blood, obtained before liver transplant. The receptors stem from a human donor who received a liver transplant.

The rearrangement joins TRBV10-1 to TRBJ2-5; a weak D match, TRBD1 (5 bases). The CDR3 is 14 residues long. V lost 4 bases and J lost 5, with 14 bases in between. Germline V gives CDR1 WNHNN, CDR2 SYGVQD (reference sequence). CDR3 sequence: CASSGTCFLETQYF. CDR3 nucleotide sequence: TGCGCCAGCAGTGGGACATGCTTTTTGGAGACCCAGTACTTC.

The chain recombines TRBV5-5 with TRBJ1-5; 8 nucleotides match TRBD1. The germline V gene has CDR1 SGHKS and CDR2 YYEKEE (reference sequence). This CDR3 comprises 14 residues. The J segment lost 8 bases and the V segment lost 0 bases, leaving 4 bases of the junction unmatched. The DNA of the CDR3 is TGTGCCAGCAGCTTGGCCGACAGGGGCGAGCCCCAGCATTTT. Protein sequence: CASSLADRGEPQHF.

The chain recombines TRBV15 with TRBJ1-5, with TRBD1 as a possible D gene (5 bases). The CDR3 totals 13 residues. V lost 2 bases and J 9 bases, leaving 11 bases between the germline ends. Germline-derived CDR1 and CDR2 are LNHNV and YYDKDF (reference sequence). The CDR3 reads CATSRPRERPQHF. CDR3 nucleotide sequence: TGTGCCACCAGCAGACCCAGGGAGAGGCCCCAGCATTTT. Based on the CDR3 plus reference TRBV15 and TRBJ1-5, the full variable domain is DAMVIQNPRYQVTQFGKPVTLSCSQTLNHNVMYWYQQKSSQAPKLLFHYYDKDFNNEADTPDNFQSRRPNTSFCFLDIRSPGLGDTAMYLCATSRPRERPQHFGDGTRLSIL.

The chain combines TRBV11-3 with TRBJ2-1, with D unclear. Germline CDR1 and CDR2: SGHNT and YENEEA. The CDR3 runs to 14 residues. V was pared by 1 base and J by 3 bases, with 7 bases between. The CDR3 sequence is CASSLGLSYNEQFF. Here the CDR3 DNA reads TGTGCCAGCAGCTTAGGACTCAGCTACAATGAGCAGTTCTTC.

This clone has only a few counts. The chain is built from TRBV6-1 and TRBJ1-2; weak D call: TRBD1 (5 bases). The CDR3 has 12 residues. V gave up 6 bases and J gave up 2 bases, with 7 bases separating them. Germline V gene data show CDR1 as MNHNS and CDR2 as SASEGT. The CDR3 region is CASRDRNYGYTF. Here the CDR3 DNA reads TGTGCCAGCAGAGACAGAAACTATGGCTACACCTTC.

The J gene is TRBJ2-1, the V gene TRBV6-1; 7 nucleotides line up with TRBD1. Trimming took 6 bases from V and 8 from J; bases not matched to a gene: 7. The CDR3 covers 13 residues. Per the germline V gene, CDR1 is MNHNS and CDR2 is SASEGT. CDR3 bases: TGTGCCAGCAGCCTCGACAGGGCGGATGAGCAGTTCTTC. Encoded protein: CASSLDRADEQFF.